This TCR beta chain was retrieved from a study of cytomegalovirus exposure and HLA in healthy donors. Only one count was recorded for this clone. Germline CDR1 reads LGHNA; CDR2 reads YNFKEQ. V lost 0 bases to trimming and J lost 4 bases; unmatched junction nucleotides: 10. CDR3 length: 18 residues. 60 Vbeta and 13 Jbeta primers were used in PCR. Clones were sequenced by immunoSEQ multiplex PCR, and TCRdb holds only the in-frame ones, with some missing. The table lists 100,000 to 150,000 clones, roughly 77% of them singletons. The chain is built from TRBV4-2 and TRBJ1-2, with 11 bases aligning to TRBD1. The specimen was PBMCs. This TCR was sampled from a man between 50 and 59 years old in good health and CMV-seropositive. The CDR3 nucleotides are TGTGCCAGCAGCCAAGATCTGGGACAGGGGGGTTTCGGCTATGGCTACACCTTC. Translation gives CASSQDLGQGGFGYGYTF.